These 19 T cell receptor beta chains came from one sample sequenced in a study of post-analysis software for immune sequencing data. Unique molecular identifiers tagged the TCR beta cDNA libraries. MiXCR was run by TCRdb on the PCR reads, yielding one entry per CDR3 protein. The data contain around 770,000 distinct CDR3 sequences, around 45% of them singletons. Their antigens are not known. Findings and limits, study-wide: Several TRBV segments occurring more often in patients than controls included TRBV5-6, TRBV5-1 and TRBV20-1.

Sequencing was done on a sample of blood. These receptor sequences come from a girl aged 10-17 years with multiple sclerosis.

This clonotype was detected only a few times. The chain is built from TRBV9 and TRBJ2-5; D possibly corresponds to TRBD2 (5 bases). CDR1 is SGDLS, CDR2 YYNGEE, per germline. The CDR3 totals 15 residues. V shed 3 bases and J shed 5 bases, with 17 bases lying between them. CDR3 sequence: CASSGGPSPGETQYF. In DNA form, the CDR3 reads TGTGCCAGCAGCGGGGGTCCTTCTCCGGGGGAGACCCAGTACTTC.

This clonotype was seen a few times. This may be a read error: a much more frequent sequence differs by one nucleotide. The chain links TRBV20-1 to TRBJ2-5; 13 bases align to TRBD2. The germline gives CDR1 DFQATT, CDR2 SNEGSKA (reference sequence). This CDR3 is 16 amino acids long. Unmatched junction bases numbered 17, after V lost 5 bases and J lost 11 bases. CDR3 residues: CSAFPKGLAGINEQYF. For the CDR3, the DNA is TGCAGTGCTTTCCCTAAGGGACTAGCGGGAATCAATGAGCAGTACTTC.

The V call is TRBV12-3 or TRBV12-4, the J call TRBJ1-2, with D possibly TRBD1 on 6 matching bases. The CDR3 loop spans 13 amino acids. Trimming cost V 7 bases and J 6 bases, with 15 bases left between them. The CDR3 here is CASTRRGVDGYTF. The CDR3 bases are TGTGCCAGCACCCGGAGGGGGGTGGATGGCTACACCTTC.

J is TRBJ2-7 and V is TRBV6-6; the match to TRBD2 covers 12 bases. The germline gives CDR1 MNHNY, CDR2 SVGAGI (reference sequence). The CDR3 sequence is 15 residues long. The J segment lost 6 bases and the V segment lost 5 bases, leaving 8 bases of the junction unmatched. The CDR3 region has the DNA TGTGCCAGCAGTAATCTAGCGGGAGGGGGGAGCGAGCAGTACTTC. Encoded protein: CASSNLAGGGSEQYF.

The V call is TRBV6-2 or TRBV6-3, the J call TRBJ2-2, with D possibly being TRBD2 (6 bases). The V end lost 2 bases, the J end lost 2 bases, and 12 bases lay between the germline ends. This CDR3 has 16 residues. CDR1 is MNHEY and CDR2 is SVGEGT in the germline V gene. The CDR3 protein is CASSYHRAGNTGELFF. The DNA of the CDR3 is TGTGCCAGCAGTTACCATAGGGCGGGAAACACCGGGGAGCTGTTTTTT.

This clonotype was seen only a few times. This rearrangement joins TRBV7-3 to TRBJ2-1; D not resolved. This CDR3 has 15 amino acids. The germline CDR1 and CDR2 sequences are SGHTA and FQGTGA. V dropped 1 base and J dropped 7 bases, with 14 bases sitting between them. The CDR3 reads CASSLSHWVGNEQFF. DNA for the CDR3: TGTGCCAGCAGCTTAAGCCACTGGGTTGGAAATGAGCAGTTCTTC.

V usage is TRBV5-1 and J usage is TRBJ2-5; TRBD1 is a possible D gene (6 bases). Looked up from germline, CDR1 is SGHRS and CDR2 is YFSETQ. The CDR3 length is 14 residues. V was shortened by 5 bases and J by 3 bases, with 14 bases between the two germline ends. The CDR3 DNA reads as TGCGCCAGCAGAGTATCAGGGGCCGAAGAGACCCAGTACTTC. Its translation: CASRVSGAEETQYF. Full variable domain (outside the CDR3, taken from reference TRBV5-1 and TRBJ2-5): KAGVTQTPRYLIKTRGQQVTLSCSPISGHRSVSWYQQTPGQGLQFLFEYFSETQRNKGNFPGRFSGRQFSNSRSEMNVSTLELGDSALYLCASRVSGAEETQYFGPGTRLLVL.

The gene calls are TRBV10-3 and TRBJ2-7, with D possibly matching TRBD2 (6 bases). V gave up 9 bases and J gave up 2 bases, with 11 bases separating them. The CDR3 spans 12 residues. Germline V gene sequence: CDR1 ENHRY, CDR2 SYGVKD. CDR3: CAISGSTYEQYF. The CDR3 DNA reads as TGTGCCATTAGCGGCTCTACCTACGAGCAGTACTTC.

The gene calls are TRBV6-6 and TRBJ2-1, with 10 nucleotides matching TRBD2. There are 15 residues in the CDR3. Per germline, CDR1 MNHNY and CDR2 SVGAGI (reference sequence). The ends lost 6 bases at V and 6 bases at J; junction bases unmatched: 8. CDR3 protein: CASRGTSGTSNEQFF. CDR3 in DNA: TGTGCCAGCAGAGGAACTAGCGGGACTTCCAATGAGCAGTTCTTC.

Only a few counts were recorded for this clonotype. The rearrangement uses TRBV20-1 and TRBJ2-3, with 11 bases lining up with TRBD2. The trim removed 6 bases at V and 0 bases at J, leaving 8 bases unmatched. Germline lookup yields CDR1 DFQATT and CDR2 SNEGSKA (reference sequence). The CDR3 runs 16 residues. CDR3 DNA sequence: TGCAGTGCGAGAAGACTAGCGGGGCCAAGCACAGATACGCAGTATTTT. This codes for CSARRLAGPSTDTQYF.

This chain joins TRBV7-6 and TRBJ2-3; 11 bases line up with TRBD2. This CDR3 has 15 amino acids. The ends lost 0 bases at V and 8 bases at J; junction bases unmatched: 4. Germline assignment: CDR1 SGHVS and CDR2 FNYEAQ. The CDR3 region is CASSLASGTSGTQYF. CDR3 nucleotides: TGTGCCAGCAGCTTAGCGAGCGGGACTAGCGGTACGCAGTATTTT.

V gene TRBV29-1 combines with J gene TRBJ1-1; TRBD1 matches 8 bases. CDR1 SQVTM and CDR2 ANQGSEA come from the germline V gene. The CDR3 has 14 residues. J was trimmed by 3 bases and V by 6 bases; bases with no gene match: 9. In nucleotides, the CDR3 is TGCAGCGTCCTACAGGGGGAAGGGGACACTGAAGCTTTCTTT. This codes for CSVLQGEGDTEAFF.

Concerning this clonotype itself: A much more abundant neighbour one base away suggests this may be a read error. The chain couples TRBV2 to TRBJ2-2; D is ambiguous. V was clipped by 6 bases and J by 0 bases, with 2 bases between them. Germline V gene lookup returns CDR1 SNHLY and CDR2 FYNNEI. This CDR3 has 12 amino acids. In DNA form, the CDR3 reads TGTGCCAGCAGCGCGAACACCGGGGAGCTGTTTTTT. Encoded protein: CASSANTGELFF.

The CDR3 loop is CASSLVGTAIHSDEQFF. Here the CDR3 DNA reads TGTGCCAGCAGCTTAGTTGGGACAGCAATTCATTCCGATGAGCAGTTCTTC. The chain carries TRBV7-6 and TRBJ2-1, with TRBD1 identical over 7 bases. The CDR3 length is 17 residues. Looked up from germline, CDR1 is SGHVS and CDR2 is FNYEAQ. Trimming took 1 base from V and 8 from J; bases not matched to a gene: 14.

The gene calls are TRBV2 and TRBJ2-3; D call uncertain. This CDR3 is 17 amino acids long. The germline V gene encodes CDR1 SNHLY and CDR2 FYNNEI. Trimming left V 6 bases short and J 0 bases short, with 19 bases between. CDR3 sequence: CASSDPGSVESTDTQYF. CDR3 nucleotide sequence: TGTGCCAGCAGCGACCCTGGCAGCGTTGAGAGCACAGATACGCAGTATTTT.

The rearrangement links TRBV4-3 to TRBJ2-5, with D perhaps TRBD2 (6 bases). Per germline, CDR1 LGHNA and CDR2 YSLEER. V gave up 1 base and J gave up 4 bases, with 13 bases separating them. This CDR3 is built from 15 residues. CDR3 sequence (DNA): TGCGCCAGCAGCCAAGTCCGGGGGTTGGGAGAGACCCAGTACTTC. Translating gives CASSQVRGLGETQYF.

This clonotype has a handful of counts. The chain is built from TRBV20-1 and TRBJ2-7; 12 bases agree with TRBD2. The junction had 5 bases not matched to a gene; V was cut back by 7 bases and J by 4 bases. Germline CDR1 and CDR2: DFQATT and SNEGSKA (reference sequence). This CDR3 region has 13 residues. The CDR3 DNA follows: TGCAGTGTACGAGGACTAGCGGGATACGAGCAGTACTTC. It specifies CSVRGLAGYEQYF.

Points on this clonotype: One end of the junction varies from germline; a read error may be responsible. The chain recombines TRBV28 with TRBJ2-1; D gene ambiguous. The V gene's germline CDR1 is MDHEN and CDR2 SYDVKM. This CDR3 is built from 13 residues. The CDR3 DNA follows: TGTGCCAGCAGTCCACCTCTAGGGAATGCGCAGTTCTTC. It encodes CASSPPLGNAQFF.

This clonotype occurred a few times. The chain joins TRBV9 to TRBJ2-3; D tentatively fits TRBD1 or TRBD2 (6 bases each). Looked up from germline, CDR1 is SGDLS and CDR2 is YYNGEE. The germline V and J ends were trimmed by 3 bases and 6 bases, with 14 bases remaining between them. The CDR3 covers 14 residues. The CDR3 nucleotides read TGTGCCAGCAGCGAGAGGGGGGTCTCTGATACGCAGTATTTT. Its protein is CASSERGVSDTQYF.